This T cell receptor (beta chain) was documented in a study of T-cell reconstitution after alpha-beta-depleted transplantation in children (dated by TCRdb to about 2016). About the full investigation: The study quantitatively tracked T-cell immune reconstitution after TCRalphabeta/CD19-depleted allogeneic hematopoietic cell transplantation in children using TCR repertoire profiling.

As concerns this clonotype: Its antigen is unknown. This may stem from a read error, because a much larger clone lies one nucleotide away.

The sample's treatment or condition, from its label and the paper: allogeneic hematopoietic cell transplantation with graft depleted of TCRalphabeta T cells and CD19 B cells. The children who served as transplant recipients had been given grafts of TCRalphabeta/CD19-depleted allogeneic hematopoietic cells. The CDR3 spans 16 residues, from the cysteine through the phenylalanine. CDR3 DNA is the only sequence kept; it has 48 bases, read in frame from the first base. Between the V and J ends, shortened by 3 bases and 0 bases respectively, the junction contains 13 bases. Based on the germline V gene (reference sequence), the CDR1 and CDR2 sequences are SGHNT and YYREEE. The library was made by PCR. Sequencer: Illumina HiSeq 2500. TCR libraries were prepared with molecular barcoding, using unique molecular identifiers to normalize TCRbeta repertoire quantification. TCRdb reworked the public reads: Q25 trimming with fastp, MiXCR clone assembly, productive beta chains retained. For every CDR3 protein sequence, its rows merge into one entry that carries the most common genes and DNA. Counted in this sample were 480,000 or so distinct CDR3 sequences; 10% to 13% of them appeared once. The ten biggest clones cover about 2.1% of the sample.

Findings and caveats that apply to the study as a whole: The apparently early recovery of alphabetaT-cell counts about two months after transplant reportedly depended on only several hundred rapidly expanded clones that came from non-depleted graft cells. The high TCRbeta diversity at day 60 in some patients was ascribed to recipient T cells and intrathymic progenitors that had survived conditioning. The frequencies of hyperexpanded clones fell over the following months, and after one year, T-cell counts and TCRbeta diversity were mostly attributed to newly produced T cells.

The sequencing used PBMCs, collected before TCRalphabeta/CD19-depleted stem cell transplant. The clonotype comes from a child under 10 years old with inherited bone marrow failure, due to receive a stem cell transplant. The rearranged segments are TRBV5-4 and TRBJ2-1, and TRBD2 may be the D gene, going by 6 matching bases. The sequenced DNA is TGTGCCAGCAGCTCGATGACTAGGGGCTCCTACAATGAGCAGTTCTTC. This translates into CASSSMTRGSYNEQFF.